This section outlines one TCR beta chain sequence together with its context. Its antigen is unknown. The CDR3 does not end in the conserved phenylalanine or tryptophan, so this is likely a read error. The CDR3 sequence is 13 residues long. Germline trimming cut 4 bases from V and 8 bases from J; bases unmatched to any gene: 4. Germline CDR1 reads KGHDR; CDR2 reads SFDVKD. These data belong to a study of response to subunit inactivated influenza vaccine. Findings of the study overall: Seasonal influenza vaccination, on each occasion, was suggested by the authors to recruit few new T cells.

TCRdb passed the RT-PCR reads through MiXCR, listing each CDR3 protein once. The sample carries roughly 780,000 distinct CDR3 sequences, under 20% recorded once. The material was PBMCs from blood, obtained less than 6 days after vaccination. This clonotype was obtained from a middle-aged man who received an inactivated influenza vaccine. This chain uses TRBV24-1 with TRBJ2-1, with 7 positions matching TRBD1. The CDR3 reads CATSETGSDEQFY. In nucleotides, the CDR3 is TGTGCCACCAGTGAGACAGGGTCTGATGAGCAGTTCTAC.